This TCR beta chain derives from a study of cytotoxic CD8 clonotypes in ibrutinib-treated CLL. Study-wide background: In all, approximately ten patients were relapsed/refractory, some 14 were treatment-naive and 17 were IGHV unmutated. Responses: approximately 24 partial, 2 complete; after median roughly 5.5 years, around 15 stayed remitted, approximately twelve progressed.

CDR3 length: 15 amino acids. V lost 0 bases to trimming and J lost 6 bases, with 9 bases between them. CDR1 and CDR2 from the germline V gene are MGHRA and YSYEKL. The protocol was immunoSEQ multiplex PCR, while the TCRdb copy is restricted to in-frame clones and leaves out a portion. The table lists around 20,000 clones, 68% of them singletons, with around 30% in the top ten. The sequencing used PBMCs, collected after 24 months of ibrutinib treatment. V and J are TRBV4-1 and TRBJ1-6; no definite D call. The receptor's source is a human donor with chronic lymphocytic leukemia. CDR3 coding DNA: TGCGCCAGCAGCCAAGAAGACATCGTTAATTCACCCCTCCACTTT. Translation gives CASSQEDIVNSPLHF.